The clone carrying this T cell receptor (beta chain) has just a few counts. The data were taken from a study of blood T cell repertoires in COVID-19. Across the whole study: Both acute and convalescent COVID-19 samples were obtained from the United States, Italy and Spain. From T cells, B-cell-depleted T cells, or PBMCs came the material, which was cDNA or gDNA.

Here immunoSEQ multiplex PCR was the method, and the copy in TCRdb shows in-frame clones only, minus some. The repertoire holds some 97,000 clones, with approximately 90% as singletons. The CDR3 loop spans 15 amino acids. Germline assignment: CDR1 MNHEY and CDR2 SVGEGT. V dropped 0 bases and J dropped 2 bases, with 8 bases sitting between them. The sequencing input was peripheral blood. This clonotype originated in a man aged 60 to 69 with acute or convalescent COVID-19. This rearrangement joins TRBV6-2 or TRBV6-3 to TRBJ1-5, with D unresolved. The CDR3 nucleotides read TGTGCCAGCAGTTACTCGAGAGGAGGCAATCAGCCCCAGCATTTT. Its protein product is CASSYSRGGNQPQHF.